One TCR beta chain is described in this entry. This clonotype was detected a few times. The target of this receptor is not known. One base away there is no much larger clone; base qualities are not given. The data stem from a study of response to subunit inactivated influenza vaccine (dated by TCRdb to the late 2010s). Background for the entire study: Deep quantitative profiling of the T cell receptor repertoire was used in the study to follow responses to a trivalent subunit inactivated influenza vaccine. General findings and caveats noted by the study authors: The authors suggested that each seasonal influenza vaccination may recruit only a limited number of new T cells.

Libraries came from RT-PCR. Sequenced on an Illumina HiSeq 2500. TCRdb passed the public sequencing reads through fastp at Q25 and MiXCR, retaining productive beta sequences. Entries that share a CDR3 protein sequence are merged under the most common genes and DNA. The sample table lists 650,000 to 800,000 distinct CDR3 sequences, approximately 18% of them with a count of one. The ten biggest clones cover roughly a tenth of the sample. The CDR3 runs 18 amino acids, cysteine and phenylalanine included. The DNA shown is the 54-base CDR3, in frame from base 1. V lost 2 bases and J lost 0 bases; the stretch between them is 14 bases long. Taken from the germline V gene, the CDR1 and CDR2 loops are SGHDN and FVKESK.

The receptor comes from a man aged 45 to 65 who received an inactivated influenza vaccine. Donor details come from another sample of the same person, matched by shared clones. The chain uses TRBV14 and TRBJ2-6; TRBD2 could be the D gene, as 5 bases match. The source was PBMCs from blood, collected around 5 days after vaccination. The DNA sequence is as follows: TGTGCCAGCAGCCAATCCGGACTTCTGAGCTCTGGGGCCAACGTCCTGACTTTC. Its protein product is CASSQSGLLSSGANVLTF.